This T cell receptor (beta chain) was sequenced in a study of cytomegalovirus exposure and HLA in healthy donors. The PCR employed 60 Vbeta primers together with 13 Jbeta primers. Libraries were prepared by immunoSEQ multiplex PCR; TCRdb keeps only in-frame clonotypes and omits some of them. Of fewer than 150,000 clones in the sample, 73% were seen once. Remarks on this clone: The antigen is unknown.

Broader study findings: The sole available immune exposure information was CMV serostatus. TCR beta sequences numbering 15,000 to 20,000 were associated with HLA alleles at 0.05 false discovery rate in a later analysis. For most subjects, TCR beta sequences were reported to predict HLA-A and HLA-B alleles with accuracy. Later on, analysis showed that most CMV-associated TCR beta chains appeared to be HLA-restricted.

The ends lost 6 bases at V and 1 base at J; junction bases unmatched: 9. The V gene's germline CDR1 is MDHEN and CDR2 SYDVKM. The CDR3 length is 18 residues. The clonotype was recovered from a human donor in good health. Sequenced material: PBMCs. V gene TRBV28 combines with J gene TRBJ2-5; 15 nucleotides agree with TRBD2. CDR3 sequence: CASSDGLAGGPSQETQYF. In DNA form, the CDR3 reads TGTGCCAGCAGCGACGGACTAGCGGGGGGGCCGAGCCAAGAGACCCAGTACTTC.